This TCR beta chain was recovered during a study of metastatic and nonmetastatic thyroid tumors. Turning to the study itself: The comparison covered peripheral blood and tumor or nodule tissue in malignant and benign thyroid patients. General study points: Malignant thyroid tumors reportedly had TCR beta diversity that was significantly higher than in benign nodules, in blood and tumor.

Patients underwent thyroid surgery, and none had received any treatment before it. A word on this clone: Antigen specificity is unknown.

Original processing methods: Using the CDR3 differences seen across clinicopathological groups, the authors built a distant-metastasis classifier for papillary thyroid cancer, which was meant to discriminate distant-metastatic patients. TCRdb re-called the PCR reads via MiXCR. Here the V and J calls rest on TCRdb's processing, not on the authors' analysis. The sample gives about 12,000 clones, around 33% of which show up once; about 15% is in the top ten. The CDR3 runs 14 residues. Trimming removed 2 bases at V and 5 bases at J, with 15 bases between. Per germline, CDR1 GTSNPN and CDR2 SVGIG (reference sequence).

Sequencing was done on a sample of tumor tissue. This rearrangement joins TRBV30 to TRBJ1-1; D perhaps matches TRBD1 (5 bases). The clonotype originates from a male donor with papillary thyroid cancer or a benign thyroid nodule (not recorded which). Some clones in this sample may be carry-over from other donors' samples. CDR3 sequence reads: CAWSISGGRTEAFF. The CDR3 region has the DNA TGTGCCTGGAGTATTTCCGGGGGTCGGACTGAAGCTTTCTTT.